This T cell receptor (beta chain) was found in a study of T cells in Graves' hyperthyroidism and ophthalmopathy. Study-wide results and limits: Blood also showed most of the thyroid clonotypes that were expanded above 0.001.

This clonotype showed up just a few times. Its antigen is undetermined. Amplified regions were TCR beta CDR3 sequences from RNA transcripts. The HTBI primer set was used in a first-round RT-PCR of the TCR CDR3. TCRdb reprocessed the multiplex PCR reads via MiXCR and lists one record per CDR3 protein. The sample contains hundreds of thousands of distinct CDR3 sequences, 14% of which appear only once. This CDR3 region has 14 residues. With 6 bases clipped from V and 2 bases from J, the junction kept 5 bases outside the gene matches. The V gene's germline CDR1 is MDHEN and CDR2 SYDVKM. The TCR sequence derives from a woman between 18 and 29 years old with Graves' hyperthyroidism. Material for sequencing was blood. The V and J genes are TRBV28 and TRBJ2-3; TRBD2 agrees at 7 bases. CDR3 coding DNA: TGTGCCAGCAGAACGGGGGGTAACACAGATACGCAGTATTTT. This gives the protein CASRTGGNTDTQYF. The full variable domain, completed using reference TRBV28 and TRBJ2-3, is DVKVTQSSRYLVKRTGEKVFLECVQDMDHENMFWYRQDPGLGLRLIYFSYDVKMKEKGDIPEGYSVSREKKERFSLILESASTNQTSMYLCASRTGGNTDTQYFGPGTRLTVL.